This T cell receptor beta chain originates from a study of cytomegalovirus exposure and HLA in healthy donors. The overall study: In a previous analysis, nearly 120 million unique TCR beta sequences were found from roughly 180 million T cells.

The study's findings and limits: After further analysis at a later stage, 15,000 to 20,000 TCR beta sequences were associated with HLA alleles at 0.05 false discovery rate.

On this clone: The antigen is not known.

This CDR3 is 18 amino acids long. CDR1 is KGHSH, CDR2 LQKENI, per germline. J gave up 4 bases and V 3 bases, and 14 bases lay outside the gene matches. Amplification used 60 Vbeta primers and 13 Jbeta primers. In the authors' methods: About 88 million unique TCR beta chains, around 10 million of them shared, were counted by a later analysis. Produced via immunoSEQ multiplex PCR; TCRdb's table is partial and in-frame only. V and J calls and clone size are given by that table; D and trimming were obtained from the DNA. The sample has around 170,000 clones, 80% seen once. This chain uses TRBV18 with TRBJ2-1, with 8 bases lining up with TRBD1. The sample was PBMCs. The receptor comes from a woman in her forties or fifties in good health and CMV-seropositive. This chain's CDR3 is CASSPKRLRDRPYNEQFF. CDR3 bases: TGTGCCAGCTCACCCAAAAGGCTCCGGGACAGGCCTTACAATGAGCAGTTCTTC.